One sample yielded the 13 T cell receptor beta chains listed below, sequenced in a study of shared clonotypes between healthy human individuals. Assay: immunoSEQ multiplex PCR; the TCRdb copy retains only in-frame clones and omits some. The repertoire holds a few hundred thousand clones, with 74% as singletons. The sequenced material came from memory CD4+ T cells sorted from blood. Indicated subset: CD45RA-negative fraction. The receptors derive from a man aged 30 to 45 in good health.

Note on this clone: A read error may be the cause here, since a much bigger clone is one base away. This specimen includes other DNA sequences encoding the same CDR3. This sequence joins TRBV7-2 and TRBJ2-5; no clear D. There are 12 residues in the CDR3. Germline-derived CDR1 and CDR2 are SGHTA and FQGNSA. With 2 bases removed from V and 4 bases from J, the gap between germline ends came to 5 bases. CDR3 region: CASSLNRETQYF. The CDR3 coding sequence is TGTGCCAGCAGCTTAAATCGAGAGACCCAGTACTTC.

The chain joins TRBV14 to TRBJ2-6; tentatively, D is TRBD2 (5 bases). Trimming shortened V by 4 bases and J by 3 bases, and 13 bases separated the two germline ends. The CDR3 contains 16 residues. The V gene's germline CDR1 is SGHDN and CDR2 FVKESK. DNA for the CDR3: TGTGCCAGCAGCCCCTGGCTCGGGGATGGGGCCAACGTCCTGACTTTC. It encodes CASSPWLGDGANVLTF.

The CDR3: CASSYPGLAQTDTQYF. CDR3 DNA: TGTGCCAGCAGTTATCCGGGACTAGCGCAGACAGATACGCAGTATTTT. The chain has TRBV5-4 and TRBJ2-3; 10 bases match TRBD2. Trimming at V came to 5 bases and at J to 3 bases, leaving 9 bases not matched to a gene. Germline CDR1 SGHNT, CDR2 YYREEE (reference sequence). This CDR3 has 16 amino acids.

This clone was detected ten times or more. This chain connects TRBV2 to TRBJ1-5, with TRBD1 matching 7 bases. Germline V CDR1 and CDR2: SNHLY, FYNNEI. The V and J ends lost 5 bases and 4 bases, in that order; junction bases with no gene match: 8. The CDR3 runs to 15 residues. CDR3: CASSRDSINNQPQHF. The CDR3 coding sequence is TGTGCCAGCAGTAGGGACAGCATAAATAATCAGCCCCAGCATTTT.

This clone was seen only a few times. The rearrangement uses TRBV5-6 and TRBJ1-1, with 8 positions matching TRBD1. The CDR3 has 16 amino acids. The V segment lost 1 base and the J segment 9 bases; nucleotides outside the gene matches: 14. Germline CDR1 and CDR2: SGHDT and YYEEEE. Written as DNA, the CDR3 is TGTGCCAGCAGCTTGTGGGCGGACAGGGTTGACGGTAAAGCTTTCTTT. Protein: CASSLWADRVDGKAFF. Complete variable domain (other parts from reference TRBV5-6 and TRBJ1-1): DAGVTQSPTHLIKTRGQQVTLRCSPKSGHDTVSWYQQALGQGPQFIFQYYEEEERQRGNFPDRFSGHQFPNYSSELNVNALLLGDSALYLCASSLWADRVDGKAFFGQGTRLTVV.

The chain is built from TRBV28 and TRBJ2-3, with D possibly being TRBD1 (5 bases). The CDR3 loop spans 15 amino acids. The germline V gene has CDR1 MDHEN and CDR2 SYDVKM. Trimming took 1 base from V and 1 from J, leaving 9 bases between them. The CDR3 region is CASSLYGRGTDTQYF. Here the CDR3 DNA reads TGTGCCAGCAGTTTATATGGCAGGGGCACAGATACGCAGTATTTT.

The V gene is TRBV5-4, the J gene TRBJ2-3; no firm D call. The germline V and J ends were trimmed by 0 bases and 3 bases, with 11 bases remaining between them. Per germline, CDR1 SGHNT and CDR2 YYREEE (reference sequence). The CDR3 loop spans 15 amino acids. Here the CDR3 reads CASSLETKVTDTQYF. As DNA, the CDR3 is TGTGCCAGCAGCTTGGAGACAAAAGTTACAGATACGCAGTATTTT.

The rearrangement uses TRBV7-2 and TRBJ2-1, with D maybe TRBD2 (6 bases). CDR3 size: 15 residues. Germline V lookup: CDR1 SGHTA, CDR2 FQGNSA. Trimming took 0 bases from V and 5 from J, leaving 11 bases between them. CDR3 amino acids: CASSLAGGKNNEQFF. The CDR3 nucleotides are TGTGCCAGCAGCTTAGCGGGGGGTAAGAACAATGAGCAGTTCTTC.

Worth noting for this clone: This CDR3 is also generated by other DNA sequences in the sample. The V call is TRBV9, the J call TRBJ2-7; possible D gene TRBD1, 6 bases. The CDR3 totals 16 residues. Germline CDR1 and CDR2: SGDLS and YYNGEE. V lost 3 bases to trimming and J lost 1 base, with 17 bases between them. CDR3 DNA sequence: TGTGCCAGCAGCGCAGGCACAGGGAAGACTTCCTACGAGCAGTACTTC. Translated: CASSAGTGKTSYEQYF.

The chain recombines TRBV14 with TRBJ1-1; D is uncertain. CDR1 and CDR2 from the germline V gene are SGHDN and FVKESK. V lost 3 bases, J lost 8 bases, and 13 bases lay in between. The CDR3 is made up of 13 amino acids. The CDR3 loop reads CASSHSSYQEAFF. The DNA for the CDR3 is TGTGCCAGCAGCCACAGTTCGTACCAAGAAGCTTTCTTT.

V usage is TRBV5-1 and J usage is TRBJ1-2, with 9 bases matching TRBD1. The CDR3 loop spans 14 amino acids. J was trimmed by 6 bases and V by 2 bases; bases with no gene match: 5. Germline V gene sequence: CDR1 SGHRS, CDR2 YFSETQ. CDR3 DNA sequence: TGCGCCAGCAGCTTAAACAGGGGGCGAGATGGCTACACCTTC. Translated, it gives CASSLNRGRDGYTF.

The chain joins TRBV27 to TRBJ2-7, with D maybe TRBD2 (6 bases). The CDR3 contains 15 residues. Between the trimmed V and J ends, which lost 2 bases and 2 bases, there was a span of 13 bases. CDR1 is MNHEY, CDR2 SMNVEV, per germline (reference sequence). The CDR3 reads CASSLHGEVTYEQYF. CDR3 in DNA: TGTGCCAGCAGTTTACACGGGGAGGTCACCTACGAGCAGTACTTC.

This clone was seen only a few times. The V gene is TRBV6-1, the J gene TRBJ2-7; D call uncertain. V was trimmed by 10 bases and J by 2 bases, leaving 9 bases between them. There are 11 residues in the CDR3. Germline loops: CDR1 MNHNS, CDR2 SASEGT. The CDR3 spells CATTLAYEQYF. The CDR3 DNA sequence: TGTGCCACCACCCTGGCCTACGAGCAGTACTTC.